These 26 T cell receptor beta chains came from one sample sequenced in a study of human T cells and chemical hapten exposure. As for time point: pre-sensitization, week 0. Described treatment: therapeutic diphenylcyclopropenone sensitization with weekly scalp DPC. TCRdb itself ran the RACE reads through MiXCR, one entry per CDR3 protein. Among a few hundred thousand distinct CDR3 sequences, 5.5% were seen once, and the ten largest hold about 8.2%. Sequencing used whole blood, obtained in connection with sensitization to the hapten diphenylcyclopropenone (DPC). The source is a woman younger than 30 with alopecia areata. Some clones in this sample may be carry-over from other donors' samples.

There are a few counts of this clonotype. This chain links TRBV7-9 with TRBJ1-2; tentative D call: TRBD1 (6 bases). CDR3 length: 14 amino acids. Germline V gives CDR1 SEHNR, CDR2 FQNEAQ (reference sequence). The V end lost 2 bases, the J end lost 6 bases, and 13 bases lay between the germline ends. The CDR3 nucleotides are TGTGCCAGCAGCTTATCCCAGGGGAGTGATGGCTACACCTTC. Translating it yields CASSLSQGSDGYTF.

This clonotype was picked up a small number of times. The rearrangement uses TRBV28 and TRBJ2-7, with no clear D. The germline V gene has CDR1 MDHEN and CDR2 SYDVKM. The CDR3 runs 14 residues. V gave up 3 bases and J gave up 2 bases, with 11 bases separating them. DNA for the CDR3: TGTGCCAGCAGTTTTGGGCGCGGACCCTACGAGCAGTACTTC. This encodes CASSFGRGPYEQYF.

This clonotype was seen only a few times. The genes are TRBV15 and TRBJ1-6, with D possibly TRBD1 on 6 matching bases. Germline V gives CDR1 LNHNV, CDR2 YYDKDF (reference sequence). V was cut by 0 bases and J by 4 bases, with 19 bases left in between. The CDR3 runs to 19 residues. The DNA for the CDR3 is TGTGCCACCAGCAGAGATCTCGGGGGCAGGACCTCGTATAATTCACCCCTCCACTTT. Its translation is CATSRDLGGRTSYNSPLHF. The full variable domain, with the rest looked up from reference TRBV15 and TRBJ1-6, is DAMVIQNPRYQVTQFGKPVTLSCSQTLNHNVMYWYQQKSSQAPKLLFHYYDKDFNNEADTPDNFQSRRPNTSFCFLDIRSPGLGDTAMYLCATSRDLGGRTSYNSPLHFGNGTRLTVT.

This clonotype has at least ten counts. This sequence joins TRBV20-1 and TRBJ1-4; maybe TRBD1 (5 bases). The V end was cut by 0 bases, the J end by 1 base, with 9 bases between. This CDR3 has 15 residues. CDR1 is DFQATT, CDR2 SNEGSKA, per germline (reference sequence). The CDR3 sequence: CSARDVGGTNEKLFF. The CDR3 nucleotides are TGCAGTGCTAGAGATGTTGGGGGAACTAATGAAAAACTGTTTTTT.

This clonotype was counted many times. J is TRBJ2-6 and V is TRBV11-1; tentative D call: TRBD2 (6 bases). V was cut by 2 bases and J by 1 base, with 9 bases left in between. This CDR3 has 16 amino acids. The germline V gene has CDR1 SGHAT and CDR2 FQDESV (reference sequence). The DNA for the CDR3 is TGTGCCAGCAGCTTAACTCGGGGGTCTGGGGCCAACGTCCTGACTTTC. Translating it yields CASSLTRGSGANVLTF.

The chain links TRBV19 to TRBJ2-2; 8 bases agree with TRBD1. V trimming: 6 bases; J trimming: 5 bases; junction bases outside the gene matches: 5. The CDR3 is 14 amino acids. Germline V gene data show CDR1 as LNHDA and CDR2 as SQIVND (reference sequence). The DNA of the CDR3 is TGTGCCAGTAGAAGACAGGGGAATACCGGGGAGCTGTTTTTT. This gives the protein CASRRQGNTGELFF.

This clonotype was seen a few times. V and J are TRBV7-9 and TRBJ1-5, with 7 bases aligning to TRBD1. Germline V CDR1 and CDR2: SEHNR, FQNEAQ (reference sequence). The CDR3 is 15 amino acids. Unmatched junction bases numbered 5, after V lost 4 bases and J lost 2 bases. CDR3 nucleotide sequence: TGTGCCAGCAGCTCCGACAGGGTGCGCAATCAGCCCCAGCATTTT. Translation: CASSSDRVRNQPQHF.

The chain has TRBV2 and TRBJ2-5; D call uncertain. The CDR3 is 13 residues long. V lost 11 bases to trimming and J lost 2 bases, with 15 bases between them. CDR1 and CDR2 (germline): SNHLY, FYNNEI. CDR3 sequence: CASSVGWQETQYF. CDR3 in DNA: TGTGCCTCCTCCGTTGGGTGGCAAGAGACCCAGTACTTC.

This clonotype was picked up many times. V gene TRBV11-2 combines with J gene TRBJ2-5, with TRBD2 identical over 9 bases. In germline, CDR1 is SGHAT, CDR2 FQNNGV. Trimming took 3 bases from V and 2 from J; bases not matched to a gene: 1. This CDR3 comprises 14 residues. CDR3 sequence reads: CASSFLAGQETQYF. The DNA for the CDR3 is TGTGCCAGCAGCTTCCTAGCGGGGCAAGAGACCCAGTACTTC.

Ten or more counts support this clonotype. V gene TRBV5-6 combines with J gene TRBJ1-2; TRBD1 matches 7 bases. The CDR3 runs to 15 residues. Germline assignment: CDR1 SGHDT and CDR2 YYEEEE. J lost 5 bases, V lost 0 bases, and 7 bases had no gene match. The CDR3 sequence is CASSLVSGGGYGYTF. The CDR3 nucleotides read TGTGCCAGCAGCTTGGTGTCAGGGGGAGGGTATGGCTACACCTTC.

This chain joins TRBV4-3 and TRBJ2-7, with D possibly TRBD1 on 6 matching bases. The V gene lost 0 bases and the J gene lost 1 base, with 10 bases spanning the gap. The CDR3 loop spans 15 amino acids. Germline CDR1 is LGHNA and CDR2 is YSLEER. The CDR3 DNA is TGCGCCAGCAGCCAAGAACGGCAGGGGTCCTACGAGCAGTACTTC. As protein: CASSQERQGSYEQYF.

This clonotype appeared a few times. The chain links TRBV7-9 to TRBJ1-6, with D uncertain. Trimming shortened V by 7 bases and J by 7 bases, and 8 bases separated the two germline ends. CDR3 size: 12 residues. Germline V CDR1 and CDR2: SEHNR, FQNEAQ (reference sequence). In DNA, the CDR3 is TGTGCCAGCACCATCCCCAATTCACCCCTCCACTTT. Translating gives CASTIPNSPLHF.

This clonotype has only a few counts. V gene TRBV11-1 combines with J gene TRBJ1-1; the D is unclear. This CDR3 comprises 16 residues. The V end lost 1 base, the J end lost 4 bases, and 16 bases lay between the germline ends. The germline V gene has CDR1 SGHAT and CDR2 FQDESV (reference sequence). CDR3 nucleotides: TGTGCCAGCAGCTTAGATCGGAGGGAGTTGGGCACTGAAGCTTTCTTT. Amino acid sequence: CASSLDRRELGTEAFF.

This clonotype showed up just a few times. The CDR3: CASSLLGRGVYEQYF. The CDR3 DNA reads as TGTGCCAGCAGCTTACTAGGGAGAGGGGTCTACGAGCAGTACTTC. The chain joins TRBV7-9 to TRBJ2-7; D is perhaps TRBD1 or TRBD2 (5 bases each). Germline assignment: CDR1 SEHNR and CDR2 FQNEAQ (reference sequence). The CDR3 spans 15 residues. Between the trimmed V and J ends, which lost 2 bases and 3 bases, there was a span of 14 bases.

Many counts were recorded for this clonotype. This chain connects TRBV28 to TRBJ1-1; TRBD1 matches at 7 bases. V lost 5 bases and J lost 2; bases outside the gene matches: 5. The CDR3 spans 14 residues. Germline assignment: CDR1 MDHEN and CDR2 SYDVKM. As DNA, the CDR3 is TGTGCCAGCAGTCAAGGGACAGATAACACTGAAGCTTTCTTT. This gives the protein CASSQGTDNTEAFF.

This clonotype was counted a few times. The rearrangement uses TRBV5-1 and TRBJ2-6, with TRBD1 matching 9 bases. Germline CDR1 and CDR2: SGHRS and YFSETQ. The CDR3 runs to 18 residues. The V segment lost 5 bases and the J segment 2 bases; nucleotides outside the gene matches: 11. The CDR3 spells CASRESPGQGAGANVLTF. CDR3 sequence (DNA): TGCGCCAGCAGGGAGAGTCCGGGACAGGGTGCTGGGGCCAACGTCCTGACTTTC. The full variable domain, rest sourced from reference TRBV5-1 and TRBJ2-6, is KAGVTQTPRYLIKTRGQQVTLSCSPISGHRSVSWYQQTPGQGLQFLFEYFSETQRNKGNFPGRFSGRQFSNSRSEMNVSTLELGDSALYLCASRESPGQGAGANVLTFGAGSRLTVL.

CDR3 amino acids: CASSKTSGGYAQETQYF. The CDR3 DNA sequence: TGTGCCAGCAGTAAGACTAGCGGGGGGTACGCTCAAGAGACCCAGTACTTC. The chain recombines TRBV2 with TRBJ2-5; 13 bases fit TRBD2. CDR1 SNHLY and CDR2 FYNNEI come from the germline V gene. V lost 5 bases and J lost 2; bases outside the gene matches: 8. The CDR3 totals 17 residues. The whole variable domain, filled in from reference TRBV2 and TRBJ2-5, reads EPEVTQTPSHQVTQMGQEVILRCVPISNHLYFYWYRQILGQKVEFLVSFYNNEISEKSEIFDDQFSVERPDGSNFTLKIRSTKLEDSAMYFCASSKTSGGYAQETQYFGPGTRLLVL.

This chain connects TRBV4-3 to TRBJ2-1; D is possibly TRBD1 (6 bases). V dropped 4 bases and J dropped 6 bases, with 19 bases sitting between them. Germline assignment: CDR1 LGHNA and CDR2 YSLEER. The CDR3 runs 16 residues. The CDR3 nucleotides are TGCGCCAGCAGCCGAGCCTTCCACAGGGCCAGCAATGAGCAGTTCTTC. Encoded protein: CASSRAFHRASNEQFF.

This clonotype was counted at least ten times. The chain carries TRBV9 and TRBJ2-7; D could derive from TRBD1 or TRBD2 (5 bases each). CDR1 and CDR2 from the germline V gene are SGDLS and YYNGEE. The germline V and J ends were trimmed by 3 bases and 7 bases, with 8 bases remaining between them. The CDR3 is made up of 11 amino acids. Here the CDR3 reads CASSAGGEQYF. CDR3 nucleotides: TGTGCCAGCAGCGCTGGGGGTGAGCAGTACTTC. The entire variable domain, with the rest obtained from reference TRBV9 and TRBJ2-7, is as follows: DSGVTQTPKHLITATGQRVTLRCSPRSGDLSVYWYQQSLDQGLQFLIQYYNGEERAKGNILERFSAQQFPDLHSELNLSSLELGDSALYFCASSAGGEQYFGPGTRLTVT.

The gene calls are TRBV4-3 and TRBJ2-6; D is unclear. Germline-derived CDR1 and CDR2 are LGHNA and YSLEER. Trimming cost V 3 bases and J 0 bases, with 9 bases left between them. The length of the CDR3 is 16 residues. The CDR3 region has the DNA TGCGCCAGCAGCCACGGAGCGAGCTCTGGGGCCAACGTCCTGACTTTC. Its protein is CASSHGASSGANVLTF.

The chain has TRBV27 and TRBJ2-5; possible D gene TRBD2, 5 bases. The germline CDR1 and CDR2 sequences are MNHEY and SMNVEV (reference sequence). Trimming shortened V by 4 bases and J by 5 bases, and 14 bases separated the two germline ends. The CDR3 loop spans 14 amino acids. Here the CDR3 DNA reads TGTGCCAGCAGTTCCCGGGGTTCATGGGAGACCCAGTACTTC. Translating gives CASSSRGSWETQYF.

A few counts support this clonotype. The CDR3 DNA reads as TGTGCCAGCAGCTTAGAGTCATCTAGCACAGATACGCAGTATTTT. Translation: CASSLESSSTDTQYF. This chain connects TRBV13 to TRBJ2-3; no definite D call. Germline V gene lookup returns CDR1 PRHDT and CDR2 FYEKMQ (reference sequence). V was shortened by 1 base and J by 0 bases, with 8 bases between the two germline ends. CDR3 length equals 15 residues.

This clonotype occurred a few times. The rearrangement uses TRBV10-3 and TRBJ1-5, with D perhaps TRBD1 (5 bases). CDR1 is ENHRY, CDR2 SYGVKD, per germline. V lost 2 bases, J lost 5 bases, and 13 bases lay in between. CDR3 length: 15 amino acids. This CDR3 is CAISEATGPYQPQHF. The CDR3 nucleotides read TGTGCCATCAGTGAGGCCACAGGCCCCTATCAGCCCCAGCATTTT.

In its sample, this clonotype was seen a few times. CDR3 residues: CASRGRNTNEKLFF. CDR3 bases: TGTGCCAGCCGGGGCAGGAATACTAATGAAAAACTGTTTTTT. The chain uses TRBV6-1 and TRBJ1-4, with D possibly TRBD1 on 5 matching bases. V lost 8 bases to trimming and J lost 2 bases, with 12 bases between them. Looked up from germline, CDR1 is MNHNS and CDR2 is SASEGT. This CDR3 spans 14 amino acids.

This clonotype was seen at least ten times. This chain uses TRBV6-2 or TRBV6-3 with TRBJ1-1; D gene unclear. Trimming removed 7 bases from V and 3 bases from J, with 18 bases in between. Germline CDR1 and CDR2: MNHEY and SVGEGT. The CDR3 covers 15 residues. CDR3 protein: CASMQGIGVDTEAFF. CDR3 DNA sequence: TGTGCCAGCATGCAAGGGATCGGAGTTGACACTGAAGCTTTCTTT.

This clonotype was observed a few times. This chain connects TRBV28 to TRBJ1-1; 10 nucleotides line up with TRBD1. V dropped 6 bases and J dropped 3; count of bases not matched to a gene: 4. The CDR3 spans 14 residues. Germline V gives CDR1 MDHEN, CDR2 SYDVKM. The CDR3 DNA reads as TGTGCCAGCAGCCCAGGACAGGGGGACACTGAAGCTTTCTTT. Translating gives CASSPGQGDTEAFF.